This passage covers 18 T cell receptor beta chains from one sample sequenced in a study of CD8+CD57+ T cells in acquired aplastic anemia. Genomic DNA provided the template from which TCR beta VDJ and CDR3 profiles were obtained. TCRdb used MiXCR to reprocess the reads, holding one entry per CDR3 protein. The data hold under 250,000 distinct CDR3 sequences, with 60% to 80% observed a single time. Flow cytometry had shown expanded CD8+CD57+ cells in the patients chosen for sequencing. Sequenced material: sorted CD4+, CD8+, or CD8+CD57+ T cells (not recorded which) from PBMCs. These receptor sequences come from a human donor with aplastic anemia.

The V and J genes are TRBV7-2 and TRBJ1-2, with D unclear. The germline CDR1 and CDR2 sequences are SGHTA and FQGNSA. The CDR3 sequence is 14 residues long. Trimming removed 11 bases at V and 4 bases at J, with 20 bases between. CDR3 region: CAGTPDPSIYGYTF. CDR3 bases: TGTGCCGGCACCCCAGACCCTAGCATCTATGGCTACACCTTC.

The V gene is TRBV24-1, the J gene TRBJ1-2, with D unclear. The germline V gene encodes CDR1 KGHDR and CDR2 SFDVKD. There are 14 residues in the CDR3. V was cut by 2 bases and J by 8 bases, with 14 bases left in between. CDR3 loop: CATSDSRGYGGYTF. The DNA of the CDR3 is TGTGCCACCAGTGATTCTAGAGGGTACGGAGGCTACACCTTC.

The rearrangement joins TRBV7-2 to TRBJ1-5; no clear D gene. The V end lost 6 bases, the J end lost 3 bases, and 9 bases lay between the germline ends. The CDR3 length is 13 residues. From germline, CDR1 is SGHTA and CDR2 FQGNSA. The CDR3 DNA follows: TGTGCCAGCAGTTACGACCCCAATCAGCCCCAGCATTTT. It codes for CASSYDPNQPQHF.

The CDR3: CSARRHLPGDPQHF. CDR3 nucleotide sequence: TGCAGTGCTAGAAGACACCTCCCGGGAGATCCCCAGCATTTT. The chain has TRBV20-1 and TRBJ1-5; D ambiguous. Germline V gives CDR1 DFQATT, CDR2 SNEGSKA (reference sequence). CDR3 size: 14 residues. V lost 2 bases and J 10 bases, leaving 18 bases between the germline ends.

This clonotype has at least ten counts. The chain uses TRBV7-3 and TRBJ2-7, with D possibly TRBD2 on 7 matching bases. Germline V gives CDR1 SGHTA, CDR2 FQGTGA. The CDR3 totals 14 residues. Trimming pared 0 bases from V and 6 bases from J, leaving 12 bases between. The CDR3 bases are TGTGCCAGCAGCTTAACAGGGGGGGGAACCGAGCAGTACTTC. Translation gives CASSLTGGGTEQYF.

V gene TRBV7-9 combines with J gene TRBJ2-5; 14 bases are a match to TRBD2. V lost 5 bases to trimming and J lost 6 bases; unmatched junction nucleotides: 11. In germline, CDR1 is SEHNR, CDR2 FQNEAQ (reference sequence). The CDR3 has 17 residues. The DNA of the CDR3 is TGTGCCAGCAGCCCTCCCGGGACTAGCGGGAGCGGGAAGACCCAGTACTTC. The encoded protein is CASSPPGTSGSGKTQYF.

CDR3 DNA: TGTGCCAGCAGGAGACTAGCTGATTCCTACGAGCAGTACTTC. It codes for CASRRLADSYEQYF. The chain couples TRBV7-9 to TRBJ2-7; 7 nucleotides match TRBD2. CDR3 length: 14 residues. Per the germline V gene, CDR1 is SEHNR and CDR2 is FQNEAQ (reference sequence). The ends lost 6 bases at V and 1 base at J; junction bases unmatched: 6.

The rearrangement joins TRBV2 to TRBJ2-3, with 8 bases lining up with TRBD1. The CDR3 totals 15 residues. With 5 bases clipped from V and 7 bases from J, the junction kept 11 bases outside the gene matches. Germline CDR1 reads SNHLY; CDR2 reads FYNNEI. The DNA for the CDR3 is TGTGCCAGCAGTACCGGACAGGGTCGGTTGAATACGCAGTATTTT. Protein product: CASSTGQGRLNTQYF.

V is TRBV20-1 and J is TRBJ2-3; D might be TRBD2 (6 bases). Per germline, CDR1 DFQATT and CDR2 SNEGSKA (reference sequence). This CDR3 comprises 16 residues. V lost 0 bases and J lost 0, with 13 bases in between. CDR3 region: CSARDLLRGSTDTQYF. The CDR3 DNA sequence: TGCAGTGCTAGAGATCTTCTGCGGGGAAGCACAGATACGCAGTATTTT.

This CDR3 reads CSVTVGLAGATQETQYF. CDR3 DNA: TGCAGCGTCACGGTGGGACTAGCGGGAGCCACCCAAGAGACCCAGTACTTC. The chain joins TRBV29-1 to TRBJ2-5; 14 bases align to TRBD2. The CDR3 loop spans 17 amino acids. CDR1 is SQVTM, CDR2 ANQGSEA, per germline. J lost 1 base, V lost 6 bases, and 10 bases had no gene match. Variable domain in full (rest from reference TRBV29-1 and TRBJ2-5): SAVISQKPSRDICQRGTSLTIQCQVDSQVTMMFWYRQQPGQSLTLIATANQGSEATYESGFVIDKFPISRPNLTFSTLTVSNMSPEDSSIYLCSVTVGLAGATQETQYFGPGTRLLVL.

This clonotype was seen once. The V and J genes are TRBV7-9 and TRBJ1-1; the D is unclear. Trimming pared 1 base from V and 9 bases from J, leaving 12 bases between. The CDR3 contains 13 residues. Germline V gives CDR1 SEHNR, CDR2 FQNEAQ (reference sequence). CDR3 residues: CASSLGINPQAFF. The CDR3 DNA sequence: TGTGCCAGCAGCTTAGGGATTAATCCCCAAGCTTTCTTT.

This clonotype was seen a few times. CDR3: CACLGPTYEQYF. DNA for the CDR3: TGTGCCTGTTTAGGTCCAACCTACGAGCAGTACTTC. The rearrangement joins TRBV7-2 to TRBJ2-7; D call uncertain. V gave up 11 bases and J gave up 2 bases, with 13 bases separating them. This CDR3 spans 12 amino acids. Germline lookup yields CDR1 SGHTA and CDR2 FQGNSA.

The CDR3 reads CAISEDSPSPLHF. Written as DNA, the CDR3 is TGTGCCATCAGTGAGGACAGCCCTTCACCCCTCCACTTT. The gene calls are TRBV10-3 and TRBJ1-6; weak D call: TRBD1 (5 bases). CDR1 and CDR2 from the germline V gene are ENHRY and SYGVKD. Between the trimmed V and J ends, which lost 2 bases and 9 bases, there was a span of 8 bases. The CDR3 is 13 residues long.

Many counts were recorded for this clonotype. The chain employs TRBV4-1 and TRBJ1-2, with 8 positions matching TRBD1. The V gene end was trimmed by 4 bases and the J gene end by 7 bases; junction bases not matched to a gene: 11. The germline gives CDR1 MGHRA, CDR2 YSYEKL. The CDR3 has 15 amino acids. This CDR3 reads CASSRTRGPQGGYTF. CDR3 in DNA: TGCGCCAGCAGCCGGACCAGGGGGCCCCAAGGTGGCTACACCTTC.

This clonotype appeared many times. The chain's CDR3 is CAWSKGSNYEQYF. The CDR3 DNA sequence: TGTGCCTGGAGTAAGGGAAGTAACTACGAGCAGTACTTC. J is TRBJ2-7 and V is TRBV30; D remains ambiguous. The germline V and J ends were trimmed by 2 bases and 3 bases, with 11 bases remaining between them. CDR1 is GTSNPN, CDR2 SVGIG, per germline (reference sequence). The CDR3 covers 13 residues.

The chain links TRBV7-9 to TRBJ1-4; TRBD1 matches at 8 bases. The CDR3 has 16 amino acids. The germline CDR1 and CDR2 sequences are SEHNR and FQNEAQ (reference sequence). The V segment lost 5 bases and the J segment 8 bases; nucleotides outside the gene matches: 13. This CDR3 is CASSLLTGAWNEKLFF. In DNA, the CDR3 is TGTGCCAGCAGCCTTCTGACAGGGGCTTGGAACGAAAAACTGTTTTTT.

There are many counts of this clonotype. This rearrangement joins TRBV3-1 to TRBJ2-5; D is undetermined. Germline loops: CDR1 LGHDT, CDR2 YNNKEL (reference sequence). CDR3 length: 14 residues. V dropped 4 bases and J dropped 5 bases, with 14 bases sitting between them. CDR3 amino acids: CASSRTQVRETQYF. CDR3 nucleotide sequence: TGTGCCAGCAGCCGGACCCAAGTCCGGGAGACCCAGTACTTC.

V gene TRBV7-8 combines with J gene TRBJ2-3; D is possibly TRBD2 (6 bases). The CDR3 is made up of 13 amino acids. V dropped 3 bases and J dropped 5 bases, with 9 bases sitting between them. CDR1 and CDR2 (germline): SGHVS, FQNEAQ. The CDR3 loop reads CASSLAAGDTQYF. The CDR3, as DNA: TGTGCCAGCAGCTTGGCAGCGGGAGATACGCAGTATTTT.